Here is one T cell receptor (beta chain) with its context. Its antigen is unidentified. In preparing the TRB cDNA libraries, 5' RACE with UMI labels was used. Each CDR3 protein gets one entry in TCRdb, which reprocessed the 5' RACE reads and gives no DNA. With around 160,000 distinct CDR3 sequences in the sample, the ten largest clones hold about 0.3%. This CDR3 has 16 residues. The germline CDR1 and CDR2 sequences are SEHNR and FQNEAQ (reference sequence). The data stem from a study of CXCR3-negative and CXCR3-positive naive CD8 T cells. Researchers reported sorting every CD8+ T cell subset in triplicate, 330,000 or so cells per sort. The study, taken as a whole, reports: Comparison of naive cells showed more hydrophobic TRB CDR3s in CXCR3-positive than in CXCR3-negative naive cells. Once cells were cryopreserved, CXCR3 expression went down partly, and most assays used fresh PBMCs.

Sequenced material: naive CXCR3+ CD8+ T cells from blood. Subset noted: CD45RO-CCR7+CD27+CD95- naive CD8+ T cells expressing CXCR3 (TNR3+). This receptor was obtained from a human donor in good health. Some clones in this sample may be carry-over from other donors' samples. V gene TRBV7-9 combines with J gene TRBJ2-1; the D gene TCRdb calls, TRBD2, cannot be checked with no DNA. The CDR3: CASTEPSGGLYNEQFF.